What follows are 16 T cell receptor beta chains derived from one specimen sequenced in a study of OX40 agonist ivuxolimab in advanced cancers. Using immunoSEQ multiplex PCR, the repertoire was profiled, and TCRdb retains in-frame clones only, with some absent. The sample consists of around 60,000 clones, 84% of them appearing once. The starting material was CD4+ or CD8+ T cells sorted from blood, obtained in a trial of the OX40 agonist ivuxolimab. The source of these receptors is an adult with an advanced solid tumor such as melanoma, head and neck, liver or kidney cancer.

Details on this clone: This specimen includes other DNA sequences encoding the same CDR3. The chain is built from TRBV7-9 and TRBJ2-6; no reliable D call. V dropped 5 bases and J dropped 1 base, with 3 bases sitting between them. This CDR3 comprises 13 residues. CDR1 and CDR2 from the germline V gene are SEHNR and FQNEAQ (reference sequence). The CDR3 nucleotides read TGTGCCAGCAGCCCATCTGGGGCCAACGTCCTGACTTTC. Its protein product is CASSPSGANVLTF.

This clone was counted only a few times. V gene TRBV11-2 combines with J gene TRBJ2-1, with D possibly TRBD1 on 6 matching bases. The V gene lost 0 bases and the J gene lost 2 bases, with 11 bases spanning the gap. The CDR3 runs 16 residues. Per the germline V gene, CDR1 is SGHAT and CDR2 is FQNNGV. The CDR3 DNA follows: TGTGCCAGCAGCTTAGAGCAGGGGAGTACCTACAATGAGCAGTTCTTC. The encoded protein is CASSLEQGSTYNEQFF.

V and J are TRBV18 and TRBJ1-3, with D maybe TRBD1 (5 bases). Germline CDR1 reads KGHSH; CDR2 reads LQKENI. There are 15 residues in the CDR3. V dropped 4 bases and J dropped 2 bases, with 12 bases sitting between them. The CDR3 DNA sequence: TGTGCCAGCTCACTGGGGGAGATGACTGGAAACACCATATATTTT. Translated: CASSLGEMTGNTIYF.

The J gene is TRBJ1-1, the V gene TRBV7-3; D possibly corresponds to TRBD1 (6 bases). The CDR3 length is 13 residues. From germline, CDR1 is SGHTA and CDR2 FQGTGA. The germline V and J ends were trimmed by 4 bases and 7 bases, with 13 bases remaining between them. The CDR3 spells CASSSGRDNEAFF. As DNA, the CDR3 is TGTGCCAGCAGCTCGGGCCGGGACAATGAAGCTTTCTTT.

The chain employs TRBV5-1 and TRBJ2-1; 9 bases match TRBD2. The CDR3 runs 14 residues. V lost 4 bases to trimming and J lost 8 bases; unmatched junction nucleotides: 7. Germline values: CDR1 SGHRS, CDR2 YFSETQ. CDR3: CASSPRLAVDEQFF. The CDR3 bases are TGCGCCAGCAGCCCCCGACTAGCGGTCGATGAGCAGTTCTTC.

The rearrangement joins TRBV7-3 to TRBJ2-1; D uncertain. The CDR3 sequence is 14 residues long. CDR1 and CDR2 from the germline V gene are SGHTA and FQGTGA. Trimming pared 1 base from V and 5 bases from J, leaving 9 bases between. Written as DNA, the CDR3 is TGTGCCAGCAGCTTAATTGGAGCGAACAATGAGCAGTTCTTC. This sequence encodes CASSLIGANNEQFF.

This clone was observed a single time. The V and J genes are TRBV2 and TRBJ2-5, with 14 bases identical to TRBD2. The V segment lost 1 base and the J segment 4 bases; nucleotides outside the gene matches: 11. The CDR3 contains 19 residues. The germline CDR1 and CDR2 sequences are SNHLY and FYNNEI. The CDR3 DNA reads TGTGCCAGCAGTGAAGGAGTCCCGGGACTAGCGGGAGTGGGAGAGACCCAGTACTTC. Translation: CASSEGVPGLAGVGETQYF.

V usage is TRBV28 and J usage is TRBJ1-4, with 8 nucleotides matching TRBD1. Germline V gene sequence: CDR1 MDHEN, CDR2 SYDVKM. The CDR3 has 14 residues. With V trimmed by 6 bases and J by 6 bases, 6 bases remained unmatched. DNA of the CDR3: TGTGCCAGCAGGCCCAGGACAGGGCATGAAAAACTGTTTTTT. This encodes CASRPRTGHEKLFF.

CDR3 nucleotide sequence: TGCGCCAGCAGCTTGGAGGGGGCTGGGGAGACCCAGTACTTC. It specifies CASSLEGAGETQYF. The rearrangement uses TRBV5-1 and TRBJ2-5, with 7 bases fitting TRBD1. This CDR3 spans 14 amino acids. Trimming took 0 bases from V and 5 from J; bases not matched to a gene: 4. Germline CDR1 and CDR2: SGHRS and YFSETQ.

The rearrangement uses TRBV6-1 and TRBJ2-3; D gene ambiguous. This CDR3 comprises 13 residues. Germline loops: CDR1 MNHNS, CDR2 SASEGT. Trimming took 2 bases from V and 1 from J, leaving 4 bases between them. The CDR3 loop is CASSEPGTDTQYF. The CDR3 DNA follows: TGTGCCAGCAGTGAACCCGGCACAGATACGCAGTATTTT.

This chain joins TRBV28 and TRBJ2-7; a weak D match, TRBD1 (5 bases). V was shortened by 2 bases and J by 9 bases, with 17 bases between the two germline ends. The CDR3 has 14 residues. The germline V gene has CDR1 MDHEN and CDR2 SYDVKM. The CDR3 reads CASSLRASGAGQYF. The CDR3 DNA sequence: TGTGCCAGCAGTTTACGGGCTAGTGGGGCCGGGCAGTACTTC.

The J gene is TRBJ1-2, the V gene TRBV5-1; 9 bases map to TRBD1. Germline V gene lookup returns CDR1 SGHRS and CDR2 YFSETQ. The CDR3 consists of 16 residues. J was trimmed by 8 bases and V by 0 bases; bases with no gene match: 11. The CDR3 loop reads CASSLGGTGQGSGYTF. CDR3 nucleotide sequence: TGCGCCAGCAGCTTGGGGGGCACAGGACAGGGGAGCGGCTACACCTTC.

This clone was counted a few times. V gene TRBV15 combines with J gene TRBJ2-3; D is ambiguous. CDR1 is LNHNV and CDR2 is YYDKDF in the germline V gene (reference sequence). The CDR3 has 16 amino acids. V lost 0 bases, J lost 1 base, and 11 bases lay in between. CDR3 sequence: CATSRDLSIRTDTQYF. In nucleotides, the CDR3 is TGTGCCACCAGCAGAGATCTCAGCATACGCACAGATACGCAGTATTTT.

The rearrangement joins TRBV11-2 to TRBJ1-4; D perhaps matches TRBD1 (6 bases). The CDR3 extends over 14 amino acids. V was cut by 5 bases and J by 5 bases, with 12 bases left in between. CDR1 SGHAT and CDR2 FQNNGV come from the germline V gene. The CDR3 spells CASSTGTPNEKLFF. The CDR3 DNA reads TGTGCCAGCAGCACCGGGACACCAAATGAAAAACTGTTTTTT. The variable domain in full, with the rest retrieved from reference TRBV11-2 and TRBJ1-4, is EAGVAQSPRYKIIEKRQSVAFWCNPISGHATLYWYQQILGQGPKLLIQFQNNGVVDDSQLPKDRFSAERLKGVDSTLKIQPAKLEDSAVYLCASSTGTPNEKLFFGSGTQLSVL.

The V call is TRBV29-1, the J call TRBJ2-5, with 10 bases aligning to TRBD1. Germline V lookup: CDR1 SQVTM, CDR2 ANQGSEA. CDR3 length: 13 residues. J was trimmed by 5 bases and V by 3 bases; bases with no gene match: 3. CDR3: CSVDGQGGETQYF. In DNA, the CDR3 is TGCAGCGTTGACGGACAGGGGGGCGAGACCCAGTACTTC.

This sequence joins TRBV5-1 and TRBJ2-1, with 10 bases matching TRBD2. The germline V gene has CDR1 SGHRS and CDR2 YFSETQ. J gave up 8 bases and V 2 bases, and 10 bases lay outside the gene matches. This CDR3 has 16 amino acids. Here the CDR3 reads CASSFLTSGKVDEQFF. The DNA for the CDR3 is TGCGCCAGCAGCTTCCTTACTAGCGGGAAGGTAGATGAGCAGTTCTTC.